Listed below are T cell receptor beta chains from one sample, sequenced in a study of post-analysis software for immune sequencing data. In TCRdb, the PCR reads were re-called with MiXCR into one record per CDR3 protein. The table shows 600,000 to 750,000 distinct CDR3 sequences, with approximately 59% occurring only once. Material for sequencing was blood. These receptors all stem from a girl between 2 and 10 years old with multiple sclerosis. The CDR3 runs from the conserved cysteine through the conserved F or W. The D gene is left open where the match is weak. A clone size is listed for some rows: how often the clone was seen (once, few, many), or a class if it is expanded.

CDR3nt: TGTGCCATCCGAGTAGCGTCCTACAATGAGCAGTTCTTC
CDR3aa: CAIRVASYNEQFF
d_gene: .
j_gene: TRBJ2-1
v_gene: TRBV10-3
abundance: .
len: 13

CDR3nt: TGTGCCAGCAGCTTGAATAGCGGGACCGCAGATACGCAGTATTTT
CDR3aa: CASSLNSGTADTQYF
d_gene: TRBD2
j_gene: TRBJ2-3
v_gene: TRBV5-6
abundance: few
len: 15

CDR3nt: TGTGCCAGCAGCTTGGGTGCAGGGACCGGGGAGCTGTTTTTT
CDR3aa: CASSLGAGTGELFF
d_gene: .
j_gene: TRBJ2-2
v_gene: TRBV5-6
abundance: .
len: 14

CDR3nt: TGTGCCAGCACCGACCCCCGGGACAGGACTAGCTCCTACGAGCAGTACTTC
CDR3aa: CASTDPRDRTSSYEQYF
d_gene: .
j_gene: TRBJ2-7
v_gene: TRBV27
abundance: few
len: 17

CDR3nt: TGTGCCAGCAGTGATGGGACAGGGGATTACAATGAGCAGTTCTTC
CDR3aa: CASSDGTGDYNEQFF
d_gene: TRBD1
j_gene: TRBJ2-1
v_gene: TRBV6-1
abundance: .
len: 15

CDR3nt: TGCAGTGCTGGGGGACTAGCGGGGTTCTCCACCTACAATGAGCAGTTCTTC
CDR3aa: CSAGGLAGFSTYNEQFF
d_gene: TRBD2
j_gene: TRBJ2-1
v_gene: TRBV20-1
abundance: .
len: 17

CDR3nt: TGTGCCAGCAGCTCGCCGGGGGGGATCAATGAGCAGTTCTTC
CDR3aa: CASSSPGGINEQFF
d_gene: TRBD2
j_gene: TRBJ2-1
v_gene: TRBV7-9
abundance: .
len: 14

CDR3nt: TGTGCCAGCAGCGTAGGGATCTATGAGCAGTTCTTC
CDR3aa: CASSVGIYEQFF
d_gene: .
j_gene: TRBJ2-1
v_gene: TRBV9
abundance: .
len: 12

CDR3nt: TGTGCCAGCAGTCCACCAAGCACAGATACGCAGTATTTT
CDR3aa: CASSPPSTDTQYF
d_gene: .
j_gene: TRBJ2-3
v_gene: TRBV18
abundance: many
len: 13

CDR3nt: TGTGCCAGCAGCTTAGAGGGACTAGCGGCAACCTCAGATACGCAGTATTTT
CDR3aa: CASSLEGLAATSDTQYF
d_gene: TRBD2
j_gene: TRBJ2-3
v_gene: TRBV11-2
abundance: once
len: 17